These 28 T cell receptor beta chains originate from one sample sequenced in a study of regulatory T cells in long-lasting Graves disease. Arm-PCR with iRepertoire HTBI primers amplified the CDR3 regions for these TCR beta libraries. TCRdb re-analysed the multiplex PCR reads in MiXCR, keeping a single row per CDR3 protein. The sample includes hundreds of thousands of distinct CDR3 sequences, over 15% of them seen just once. Time point described: newly diagnosed GD, antithyroid drugs for less than 3 months. RNA extracted from PBMCs served as the sequencing template. These same data were also listed under a study on T cells in Graves' hyperthyroidism and ophthalmopathy.

Here the sequenced sample was peripheral blood mononuclear cells (PBMCs), taken at new diagnosis, from a patient treated with antithyroid drugs. The origin of the receptors is a man between 40 and 49 years old with Graves disease.

Remarks on this clonotype: A far more abundant clone sits one base away, making this likely a read error. The gene calls are TRBV2 and TRBJ2-1; D is possibly TRBD1 (5 bases). This CDR3 is 12 amino acids long. V was clipped by 6 bases and J by 10 bases, with 13 bases between them. Germline V gives CDR1 SNHLY, CDR2 FYNNEI. This chain's CDR3 is CASRPRANEQFF. The CDR3 DNA is TGTGCCAGCAGGCCCAGGGCCAACGAGCAGTTCTTC.

This clonotype appeared many times. The chain couples TRBV20-1 to TRBJ1-2; D unclear. The V gene's germline CDR1 is DFQATT and CDR2 SNEGSKA (reference sequence). The CDR3 extends over 13 amino acids. With 5 bases removed from V and 4 bases from J, the gap between germline ends came to 14 bases. For the CDR3, the DNA is TGCAGTGCTCGCTACATTGGAGGCTATGGCTACACCTTC. This gives the protein CSARYIGGYGYTF.

The chain links TRBV28 to TRBJ1-1; a possible D gene is TRBD1 (6 bases). Trimming pared 9 bases from V and 5 bases from J, leaving 16 bases between. Germline loops: CDR1 MDHEN, CDR2 SYDVKM. There are 13 residues in the CDR3. CDR3 region: CASEAGARTEAFF. The CDR3 nucleotides read TGTGCCAGTGAGGCGGGGGCAAGGACTGAAGCTTTCTTT.

With respect to this clonotype: Only one base separates this from a far larger clonotype, so it likely reflects a read error. This sequence joins TRBV7-9 and TRBJ1-1; 7 positions agree with TRBD1. Per germline, CDR1 SEHNR and CDR2 FQNEAQ (reference sequence). The CDR3 consists of 14 residues. The CDR3 region is CANSLAYRGTEAFF. CDR3 nucleotides: TGTGCCAACAGCTTAGCATACAGGGGTACTGAAGCTTTCTTT.

This clonotype was recorded at least ten times. V gene TRBV20-1 combines with J gene TRBJ1-4; D uncertain. The germline CDR1 and CDR2 sequences are DFQATT and SNEGSKA (reference sequence). The germline V and J ends were trimmed by 2 bases and 1 base, with 5 bases remaining between them. The CDR3 covers 13 residues. CDR3 residues: CSARKGTNEKLFF. CDR3 nucleotide sequence: TGCAGTGCTAGAAAGGGAACTAATGAAAAACTGTTTTTT.

This clonotype was detected ten times or more. This sequence joins TRBV4-2 and TRBJ1-5, with D hard to call. The germline V and J ends were trimmed by 1 base and 0 bases, with 7 bases remaining between them. Germline V gives CDR1 LGHNA, CDR2 YNFKEQ. The CDR3 sequence is 15 residues long. The DNA for the CDR3 is TGTGCCAGCAGCCAAGGAATACTTAGCAATCAGCCCCAGCATTTT. Translated, it gives CASSQGILSNQPQHF.

This clonotype came up many times. The chain is built from TRBV24-1 and TRBJ2-1, with unresolved D. The V end lost 2 bases, the J end lost 15 bases, and 10 bases lay between the germline ends. The CDR3 runs to 11 residues. CDR1 and CDR2 (germline): KGHDR, SFDVKD. In DNA form, the CDR3 reads TGTGCCACCAGTGATTCAGTCGCCTTGTTCTTC. Translated, it gives CATSDSVALFF.

This clonotype has only a few counts. V and J are TRBV18 and TRBJ1-5, with D perhaps matching TRBD1 (6 bases). The V gene's germline CDR1 is KGHSH and CDR2 LQKENI. V was clipped by 6 bases and J by 0 bases, with 15 bases between them. The CDR3 consists of 16 residues. The CDR3 is CASSPFGQNSNQPQHF. CDR3 DNA sequence: TGTGCCAGCTCTCCCTTTGGACAGAATAGCAATCAGCCCCAGCATTTT.

This clonotype was detected only once. This clone may be a read error of a much larger clone one base away. The CDR3 does not end in the conserved phenylalanine or tryptophan, so this is likely a read error. The chain recombines TRBV7-9 with TRBJ1-1; no clear D. This CDR3 region has 14 residues. Trimming took off 5 bases at V and 4 bases at J, with 14 bases between the two ends. Per germline, CDR1 SEHNR and CDR2 FQNEAQ (reference sequence). The CDR3 reads CASSLRTVGTEAFL. Written as DNA, the CDR3 is TGTGCCAGCAGCCTCCGGACTGTTGGCACTGAAGCTTTCCTT.

On this clonotype: A much larger clone is a single base away; this may be a read error. In DNA, the CDR3 is TGTGCCAGCGGATCTAGCGGGGGGGACCAAGAGACCCAGTACTTC. Translated, it gives CASGSSGGDQETQYF. The gene calls are TRBV12-3 or TRBV12-4 and TRBJ2-5, with 12 bases identical to TRBD2. There are 15 residues in the CDR3. Unmatched junction bases numbered 4, after V lost 8 bases and J lost 0 bases.

This clonotype was found a few times. The chain carries TRBV7-2 and TRBJ2-3; D remains ambiguous. With 4 bases removed from V and 6 bases from J, the gap between germline ends came to 14 bases. This CDR3 is 14 amino acids long. Germline V lookup: CDR1 SGHTA, CDR2 FQGNSA. The CDR3 DNA sequence: TGTGCCAGCAGCTCAATGAGGCCCCCCGATACGCAGTATTTT. Its protein product is CASSSMRPPDTQYF. Drawing the rest from reference TRBV7-2 and TRBJ2-3, the complete variable domain is GAGVSQSPSNKVTEKGKDVELRCDPISGHTALYWYRQSLGQGLEFLIYFQGNSAPDKSGLPSDRFSAERTGGSVSTLTIQRTQQEDSAVYLCASSSMRPPDTQYFGPGTRLTVL.

This clonotype was observed at least ten times. CDR3 bases: TGTGCCACCAGTGGGAAAATGGGACAGTTAAACACCGGGGAGCTGTTTTTT. It codes for CATSGKMGQLNTGELFF. The genes are TRBV24-1 and TRBJ2-2; TRBD1 matches 7 bases. The length of the CDR3 is 17 residues. From germline, CDR1 is KGHDR and CDR2 SFDVKD. V lost 5 bases to trimming and J lost 2 bases; unmatched junction nucleotides: 10.

This clonotype was detected only a few times. The genes are TRBV19 and TRBJ2-7; 10 positions match TRBD1. Germline V gene lookup returns CDR1 LNHDA and CDR2 SQIVND (reference sequence). CDR3 length: 14 residues. V was pared by 2 bases and J by 7 bases, with 5 bases of the junction left unmatched. The CDR3 nucleotides read TGTGCCAGTAGTATATCCGGGACAGGGGATGAGCAGTACTTC. This sequence encodes CASSISGTGDEQYF.

In this sample, this clonotype turned up a few times. J is TRBJ2-1 and V is TRBV5-4; D remains unclear. Germline V gives CDR1 SGHNT, CDR2 YYREEE (reference sequence). The CDR3 runs 15 residues. Trimming left V 4 bases short and J 8 bases short, with 19 bases between. DNA of the CDR3: TGTGCCAGCAGCCAATACACCGGGCAGTTAGATGAGCAGTTCTTC. Translation gives CASSQYTGQLDEQFF. Full variable domain (missing parts from reference TRBV5-4 and TRBJ2-1): ETGVTQSPTHLIKTRGQQVTLRCSSQSGHNTVSWYQQALGQGPQFIFQYYREEENGRGNFPPRFSGLQFPNYSSELNVNALELDDSALYLCASSQYTGQLDEQFFGPGTRLTVL.

The sample holds a few counts of this clonotype. The junction departs from germline at one end; a sequencing error may be responsible. V gene TRBV10-2 combines with J gene TRBJ2-1; 11 bases fit TRBD1. Germline assignment: CDR1 WSHSY and CDR2 SAAADI. The CDR3 loop spans 13 amino acids. The CDR3 nucleotides are TGTGCCACCGGGACAGGGGGTTTCGATGAGCAGTTCTTC. Translating it yields CATGTGGFDEQFF.

This clonotype has just a few counts. The chain carries TRBV2 and TRBJ1-4; D might be TRBD1 (5 bases). This CDR3 has 16 amino acids. Germline CDR1 is SNHLY and CDR2 is FYNNEI. V was pared by 1 base and J by 7 bases, with 16 bases between. The CDR3 protein is CASSEGTMSMGEKLFF. The CDR3 nucleotides read TGTGCCAGCAGTGAAGGGACAATGAGTATGGGTGAAAAACTGTTTTTT.

This clonotype was detected only a few times. V and J are TRBV20-1 and TRBJ2-4; no clear D. The length of the CDR3 is 15 residues. In germline, CDR1 is DFQATT, CDR2 SNEGSKA (reference sequence). V was trimmed by 3 bases and J by 0 bases, leaving 12 bases between them. The CDR3 sequence: CSARTARLAKNIQYF. In nucleotides, the CDR3 is TGCAGTGCTAGGACGGCGAGATTAGCCAAAAACATTCAGTACTTC.

The rearrangement uses TRBV5-1 and TRBJ2-2, with D possibly being TRBD2 (6 bases). Looked up from germline, CDR1 is SGHRS and CDR2 is YFSETQ. V was shortened by 4 bases and J by 3 bases, with 13 bases between the two germline ends. The CDR3 runs 15 residues. The CDR3 DNA reads TGCGCCAGCAGCAGTAGCGGAGGGGACACCGGGGAGCTGTTTTTT. Translating it yields CASSSSGGDTGELFF. Using reference TRBV5-1 and TRBJ2-2 for the parts outside the CDR3, the full variable domain is KAGVTQTPRYLIKTRGQQVTLSCSPISGHRSVSWYQQTPGQGLQFLFEYFSETQRNKGNFPGRFSGRQFSNSRSEMNVSTLELGDSALYLCASSSSGGDTGELFFGEGSRLTVL.

This clonotype was detected many times. The chain is built from TRBV12-3 or TRBV12-4 and TRBJ1-1; D not certain. Trimming stripped 4 bases from V and 4 bases from J, with 16 bases between. CDR3 length: 15 amino acids. The CDR3 nucleotides are TGTGCCAGCAGTTCACCGAGGAGGTTGGGCACTGAAGCTTTCTTT. Protein sequence: CASSSPRRLGTEAFF.

This clonotype has only a few counts. A much larger clone is a single base away; this may be a read error. The gene calls are TRBV28 and TRBJ2-3; 7 bases line up with TRBD2. The germline gives CDR1 MDHEN, CDR2 SYDVKM. The CDR3 consists of 14 residues. Here the CDR3 reads CASSFERGTGTQYF. In nucleotides, the CDR3 is TGTGCCAGCAGTTTCGAGCGGGGCACAGGTACGCAGTATTTT.

This clonotype showed up many times. V and J are TRBV20-1 and TRBJ2-7; D gene ambiguous. The CDR3 is made up of 14 amino acids. V was cut by 0 bases and J by 1 base, with 10 bases left in between. Germline V lookup: CDR1 DFQATT, CDR2 SNEGSKA (reference sequence). The CDR3 reads CSARDLGKSYEQYF. For the CDR3, the DNA is TGCAGTGCTAGAGATTTAGGAAAATCCTACGAGCAGTACTTC.

The table lists this clonotype with many counts. The gene calls are TRBV18 and TRBJ1-5; D is unclear. CDR3 length: 14 amino acids. Between the trimmed V and J ends, which lost 5 bases and 5 bases, there was a span of 13 bases. CDR1 and CDR2 (germline): KGHSH, LQKENI. The CDR3 DNA is TGTGCCAGCTCAGCTGGAGGCCTAGATCAGCCCCAGCATTTT. It is translated as CASSAGGLDQPQHF.

In its sample, this clonotype was seen many times. The rearrangement links TRBV2 to TRBJ1-6; D ambiguous. V lost 6 bases, J lost 9 bases, and 21 bases lay in between. This CDR3 is 16 amino acids long. Germline values: CDR1 SNHLY, CDR2 FYNNEI. This CDR3 is CASSDPSRGMTSPLHF. The CDR3 region has the DNA TGTGCCAGCAGCGACCCCTCGAGAGGGATGACTTCACCCCTCCACTTT.

The chain links TRBV9 to TRBJ2-7; D is unclear. Per the germline V gene, CDR1 is SGDLS and CDR2 is YYNGEE. Trimming removed 0 bases at V and 0 bases at J, with 10 bases between. The CDR3 runs 15 residues. Here the CDR3 reads CASSVGAPYSYEQYF. The CDR3 DNA sequence: TGTGCCAGCAGCGTAGGGGCCCCTTACTCCTACGAGCAGTACTTC.

This clonotype was seen at least ten times. The rearrangement links TRBV14 to TRBJ2-1; D unclear. Germline CDR1 reads SGHDN; CDR2 reads FVKESK. Trimming left V 1 base short and J 2 bases short, with 6 bases between. The CDR3 loop spans 14 amino acids. DNA of the CDR3: TGTGCCAGCAGCCAAGCTACTGCCTACAATGAGCAGTTCTTC. Residues: CASSQATAYNEQFF.

The chain employs TRBV5-6 and TRBJ2-2; D may be TRBD1 or TRBD2 (5 bases each). The V end was cut by 6 bases, the J end by 1 base, with 16 bases between. Germline loops: CDR1 SGHDT, CDR2 YYEEEE. CDR3 length equals 16 residues. The CDR3 nucleotides are TGTGCCAGCACCCCCCGGGGACGGGGGAACACCGGGGAGCTGTTTTTT. This sequence encodes CASTPRGRGNTGELFF.

This clonotype showed up many times. This rearrangement joins TRBV28 to TRBJ2-3, with 10 bases fitting TRBD2. Trimming took 6 bases from V and 2 from J; bases not matched to a gene: 5. This CDR3 has 15 amino acids. The V gene's germline CDR1 is MDHEN and CDR2 SYDVKM. As DNA, the CDR3 is TGTGCCAGCAGCTTACTAGCGGGGAACACAGATACGCAGTATTTT. Its translation: CASSLLAGNTDTQYF.

This clonotype was recorded a few times. The chain combines TRBV7-9 with TRBJ1-4; a possible D gene is TRBD1 (6 bases). The ends were cut back, 2 bases at V and 5 bases at J, with 12 bases in the middle. CDR3 size: 15 residues. Germline V lookup: CDR1 SEHNR, CDR2 FQNEAQ (reference sequence). In DNA form, the CDR3 reads TGTGCCAGCAGCTTAAACGGGGGCCCGAATGAAAAACTGTTTTTT. Amino acid sequence: CASSLNGGPNEKLFF.